A single sample gave rise to the 26 T cell receptor beta chains below, sequenced in a study of OX40 agonist ivuxolimab in advanced cancers. Using immunoSEQ multiplex PCR, the repertoire was profiled, and TCRdb retains in-frame clones only, with some absent. This table holds approximately 100,000 clones, about 90% found once. Source: CD4+ or CD8+ T cells sorted from blood, taken in a trial of the OX40 agonist ivuxolimab. The receptor source for this set is an adult with an advanced solid tumor such as melanoma, head and neck, liver or kidney cancer.

In this sample, this clone turned up a few times. The chain joins TRBV11-2 to TRBJ2-7, with 7 bases aligning to TRBD1. Germline V gene lookup returns CDR1 SGHAT and CDR2 FQNNGV. J gave up 0 bases and V 1 base, and 0 bases lay outside the gene matches. CDR3 size: 14 residues. The CDR3 reads CASSLAGGSYEQYF. The CDR3 DNA follows: TGTGCCAGCAGCTTAGCAGGGGGCTCCTACGAGCAGTACTTC. The full variable domain, completed using reference TRBV11-2 and TRBJ2-7, is EAGVAQSPRYKIIEKRQSVAFWCNPISGHATLYWYQQILGQGPKLLIQFQNNGVVDDSQLPKDRFSAERLKGVDSTLKIQPAKLEDSAVYLCASSLAGGSYEQYFGPGTRLTVT.

This chain connects TRBV10-3 to TRBJ2-1; perhaps TRBD2 as D (5 bases). Germline assignment: CDR1 ENHRY and CDR2 SYGVKD. V lost 0 bases, J lost 9 bases, and 6 bases lay in between. This CDR3 is 12 amino acids long. CDR3 in DNA: TGTGCCATCAGTGAGTCGGACTTTGAGCAGTTCTTC. It is translated as CAISESDFEQFF.

The J gene is TRBJ2-3, the V gene TRBV4-3, with a weak D call TRBD1 (5 bases). Trimming cost V 4 bases and J 6 bases, with 14 bases left between them. This CDR3 region has 14 residues. Germline values: CDR1 LGHNA, CDR2 YSLEER. The CDR3 spells CASSLVGVSDTQYF. CDR3 nucleotide sequence: TGCGCCAGCAGCCTCGTAGGGGTATCGGATACGCAGTATTTT.

This rearrangement joins TRBV7-6 to TRBJ1-1; D unresolved. Germline V gene lookup returns CDR1 SGHVS and CDR2 FNYEAQ. This CDR3 has 13 residues. Trimming shortened V by 5 bases and J by 0 bases, and 7 bases separated the two germline ends. Here the CDR3 DNA reads TGTGCCAGCAGCCATGATCTGAACACTGAAGCTTTCTTT. The encoded protein is CASSHDLNTEAFF.

V and J are TRBV9 and TRBJ2-1; 13 bases are a match to TRBD2. The germline CDR1 and CDR2 sequences are SGDLS and YYNGEE. Losses at the gene ends were 0 bases for V and 7 bases for J; bases not matched to a gene: 10. There are 18 residues in the CDR3. For the CDR3, the DNA is TGTGCCAGCAGCGTAGGACAGTCACTAGCGGGGGGGCCGAATGAGCAGTTCTTC. This encodes CASSVGQSLAGGPNEQFF.

The V gene is TRBV7-9, the J gene TRBJ1-1; D gene uncertain. Trimming took 5 bases from V and 1 from J, leaving 5 bases between them. The CDR3 is 12 amino acids. Germline V gene lookup returns CDR1 SEHNR and CDR2 FQNEAQ (reference sequence). Written as DNA, the CDR3 is TGTGCCAGCAGCCTTACGAACACTGAAGCTTTCTTT. Protein: CASSLTNTEAFF.

The CDR3 region is CASSMPGGEQYF. CDR3 coding DNA: TGTGCCAGTAGTATGCCGGGGGGCGAGCAGTACTTC. V and J are TRBV19 and TRBJ2-7, with TRBD2 matching 7 bases. The CDR3 length is 12 residues. J was trimmed by 6 bases and V by 3 bases; bases with no gene match: 2. The germline CDR1 and CDR2 sequences are LNHDA and SQIVND (reference sequence).

J is TRBJ2-7 and V is TRBV7-9; the D is unclear. The CDR3 sequence is 13 residues long. The V end was cut by 1 base, the J end by 3 bases, with 7 bases between. Per germline, CDR1 SEHNR and CDR2 FQNEAQ (reference sequence). CDR3 loop: CASSLDNGYEQYF. The DNA of the CDR3 is TGTGCCAGCAGCTTAGATAACGGCTACGAGCAGTACTTC.

The genes are TRBV2 and TRBJ2-1, with 16 bases that match TRBD2. The V gene's germline CDR1 is SNHLY and CDR2 FYNNEI. V shed 6 bases and J 2 bases; nucleotides not matched to a gene: 1. The CDR3 covers 16 residues. Here the CDR3 DNA reads TGTGCCAGCAGGGGACTAGCGGGGGGGACCTACAATGAGCAGTTCTTC. Protein product: CASRGLAGGTYNEQFF.

The table lists this clone with a few counts. This sequence joins TRBV7-3 and TRBJ2-5; 11 bases line up with TRBD2. The V gene end was trimmed by 2 bases and the J gene end by 4 bases; junction bases not matched to a gene: 3. The CDR3 totals 15 residues. Germline lookup yields CDR1 SGHTA and CDR2 FQGTGA. CDR3 protein: CASSLYGLAGETQYF. CDR3 nucleotide sequence: TGTGCCAGCAGCTTATATGGACTAGCGGGAGAGACCCAGTACTTC.

This clone was picked up one time. The chain links TRBV7-9 to TRBJ2-7; D is possibly TRBD2 (6 bases). The germline V gene encodes CDR1 SEHNR and CDR2 FQNEAQ (reference sequence). V was shortened by 5 bases and J by 3 bases, with 17 bases between the two germline ends. The CDR3 has 15 amino acids. CDR3 in DNA: TGTGCCAGCAGCGGAACCGGGACTGGGGTCTACGAGCAGTACTTC. Translation: CASSGTGTGVYEQYF.

This clone was seen a single time. The chain combines TRBV6-5 with TRBJ2-7, with 9 bases identical to TRBD1. V lost 6 bases, J lost 6 bases, and 9 bases stayed unmatched. CDR3 size: 14 residues. In germline, CDR1 is MNHEY, CDR2 SVGAGI. CDR3 amino acids: CASRGQGGLTEQYF. The CDR3 region has the DNA TGTGCCAGCAGGGGACAGGGAGGGTTAACCGAGCAGTACTTC.

The chain employs TRBV20-1 and TRBJ1-1; the D is unclear. The V gene's germline CDR1 is DFQATT and CDR2 SNEGSKA (reference sequence). This CDR3 region has 10 residues. V lost 5 bases to trimming and J lost 10 bases, with 11 bases between them. This CDR3 is CSAERAPAFF. For the CDR3, the DNA is TGCAGTGCTGAACGGGCGCCAGCTTTCTTT.

This chain connects TRBV29-1 to TRBJ1-1, with unresolved D. V was shortened by 4 bases and J by 0 bases, with 9 bases between the two germline ends. CDR1 and CDR2 (germline): SQVTM, ANQGSEA. This CDR3 has 13 residues. CDR3 bases: TGCAGCGTTGTGCAGCTACTGAACACTGAAGCTTTCTTT. It translates to CSVVQLLNTEAFF.

The chain combines TRBV7-2 with TRBJ2-5; 10 positions agree with TRBD2. The germline V gene has CDR1 SGHTA and CDR2 FQGNSA. J gave up 5 bases and V 3 bases, and 9 bases lay outside the gene matches. CDR3 length: 16 amino acids. The chain's CDR3 is CASSFGLAGVSETQYF. Written as DNA, the CDR3 is TGTGCCAGCAGCTTCGGGCTAGCGGGGGTTTCGGAGACCCAGTACTTC.

The CDR3 sequence: CASSAGQGGYEQYF. CDR3 DNA sequence: TGTGCCAGTAGTGCGGGACAGGGTGGCTACGAGCAGTACTTC. V is TRBV19 and J is TRBJ2-7; 9 nucleotides agree with TRBD1. Trimming removed 5 bases from V and 3 bases from J; junction bases left unmatched: 5. The germline V gene encodes CDR1 LNHDA and CDR2 SQIVND (reference sequence). There are 14 residues in the CDR3.

The chain has TRBV19 and TRBJ1-4; D is uncertain. This CDR3 has 15 residues. CDR1 and CDR2 (germline): LNHDA, SQIVND (reference sequence). Trimming removed 8 bases at V and 0 bases at J, with 13 bases between. In nucleotides, the CDR3 is TGTGCCAGTTCCCCCAGCCAAGCAACTAATGAAAAACTGTTTTTT. Its protein is CASSPSQATNEKLFF.

J is TRBJ1-5 and V is TRBV6-6; no firm D call. The CDR3 consists of 12 residues. With 6 bases removed from V and 6 bases from J, the gap between germline ends came to 9 bases. Per the germline V gene, CDR1 is MNHNY and CDR2 is SVGAGI (reference sequence). CDR3 nucleotide sequence: TGTGCCAGCAGAACAGAGGGTCAGCCCCAGCATTTT. It specifies CASRTEGQPQHF.

This clone is a singleton in its sample. V usage is TRBV4-3 and J usage is TRBJ2-3; no clear D. V was cut by 5 bases and J by 2 bases, with 11 bases left in between. CDR1 and CDR2 (germline): LGHNA, YSLEER. The CDR3 spans 14 residues. The CDR3 DNA reads TGCGCCAGCAGCGGTTCAGGCGTCACAGATACGCAGTATTTT. Translated: CASSGSGVTDTQYF.

The rearrangement joins TRBV6-1 to TRBJ2-7; 7 bases line up with TRBD1. V gave up 4 bases and J gave up 3 bases; unmatched junction bases: 3. CDR3 length equals 13 residues. Germline loops: CDR1 MNHNS, CDR2 SASEGT. In nucleotides, the CDR3 is TGTGCCAGCAGTGTACAGGGGAACTACGAGCAGTACTTC. It specifies CASSVQGNYEQYF.

The rearrangement uses TRBV6-1 and TRBJ1-2; 7 nucleotides align to TRBD1. The V gene's germline CDR1 is MNHNS and CDR2 SASEGT. The J segment lost 8 bases and the V segment lost 8 bases, leaving 8 bases of the junction unmatched. The CDR3 covers 12 residues. The CDR3 sequence: CASLRQDRGYTF. CDR3 DNA: TGTGCCAGCCTACGACAGGACAGGGGCTACACCTTC.

The rearrangement joins TRBV4-1 to TRBJ1-6; D unresolved. V gave up 0 bases and J gave up 7 bases, with 16 bases separating them. Germline V gene lookup returns CDR1 MGHRA and CDR2 YSYEKL. This CDR3 contains 17 residues. The CDR3 nucleotides are TGCGCCAGCAGCCAAGAAGGTCTCGCGGTCGGAAATTCACCCCTCCACTTT. This codes for CASSQEGLAVGNSPLHF.

The rearrangement uses TRBV2 and TRBJ2-5; D not certain. With 5 bases removed from V and 5 bases from J, the gap between germline ends came to 12 bases. The germline V gene has CDR1 SNHLY and CDR2 FYNNEI. The CDR3 is 13 residues long. As DNA, the CDR3 is TGTGCCAGCAGTCGGTCCACGAAGGAGACCCAGTACTTC. Encoded protein: CASSRSTKETQYF.

CDR3 DNA sequence: TGTGCCAGCTCACCAGGATCCCAGGACAATGAGCAGTTCTTC. It is translated as CASSPGSQDNEQFF. The genes are TRBV18 and TRBJ2-1; D is unresolved. CDR3 length: 14 residues. Germline V CDR1 and CDR2: KGHSH, LQKENI. V lost 2 bases and J lost 5, with 10 bases in between.

This clone was detected only a few times. The chain employs TRBV28 and TRBJ2-1; TRBD2 agrees at 9 bases. The ends lost 5 bases at V and 14 bases at J; junction bases unmatched: 13. From germline, CDR1 is MDHEN and CDR2 SYDVKM. The CDR3 has 14 residues. The CDR3 here is CASSALAGGQRKFF. The DNA of the CDR3 is TGTGCCAGCAGTGCCTTGGCGGGGGGGCAAAGAAAGTTCTTC.

The chain combines TRBV10-3 with TRBJ1-1; D not certain. This CDR3 spans 13 amino acids. V lost 7 bases, J lost 0 bases, and 9 bases lay in between. Germline loops: CDR1 ENHRY, CDR2 SYGVKD. CDR3 DNA: TGTGCCATCAACCCGGATTTGAACACTGAAGCTTTCTTT. It specifies CAINPDLNTEAFF.